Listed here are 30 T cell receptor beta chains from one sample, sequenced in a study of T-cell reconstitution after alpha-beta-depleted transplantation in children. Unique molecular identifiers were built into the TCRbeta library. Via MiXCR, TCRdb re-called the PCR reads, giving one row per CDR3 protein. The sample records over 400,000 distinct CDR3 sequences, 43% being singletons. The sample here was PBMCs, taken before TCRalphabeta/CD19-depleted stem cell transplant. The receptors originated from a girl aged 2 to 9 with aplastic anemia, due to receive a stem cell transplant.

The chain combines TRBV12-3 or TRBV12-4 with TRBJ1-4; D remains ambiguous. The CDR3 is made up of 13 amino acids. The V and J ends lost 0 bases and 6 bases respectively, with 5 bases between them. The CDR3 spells CASSLAYYEKLFF. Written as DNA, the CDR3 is TGTGCCAGCAGTTTAGCGTACTATGAAAAACTGTTTTTT.

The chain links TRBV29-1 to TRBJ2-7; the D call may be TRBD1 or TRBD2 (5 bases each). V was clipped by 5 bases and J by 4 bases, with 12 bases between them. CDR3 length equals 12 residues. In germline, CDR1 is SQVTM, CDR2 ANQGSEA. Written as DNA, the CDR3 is TGCAGCGTTACCGGGACGGTGTACGAGCAGTACTTC. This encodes CSVTGTVYEQYF.

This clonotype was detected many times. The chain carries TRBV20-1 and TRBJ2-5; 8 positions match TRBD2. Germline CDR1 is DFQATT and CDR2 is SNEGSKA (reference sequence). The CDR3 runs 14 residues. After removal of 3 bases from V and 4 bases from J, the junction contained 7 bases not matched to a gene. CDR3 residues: CSARERLARETQYF. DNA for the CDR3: TGCAGTGCTAGGGAACGACTAGCGCGAGAGACCCAGTACTTC.

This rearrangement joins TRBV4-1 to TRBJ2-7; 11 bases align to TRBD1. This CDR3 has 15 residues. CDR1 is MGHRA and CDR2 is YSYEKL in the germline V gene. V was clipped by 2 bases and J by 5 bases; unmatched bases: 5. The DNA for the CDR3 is TGCGCCAGCAGCCAACTTGGACAGGGGGCAGACGAGCAGTACTTC. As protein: CASSQLGQGADEQYF.

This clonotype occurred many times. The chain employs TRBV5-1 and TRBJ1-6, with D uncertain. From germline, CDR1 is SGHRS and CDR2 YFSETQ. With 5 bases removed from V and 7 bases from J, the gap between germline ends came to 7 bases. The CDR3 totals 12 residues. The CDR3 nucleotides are TGCGCCAGCAGGGGATTCAATTCACCCCTCCACTTT. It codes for CASRGFNSPLHF.

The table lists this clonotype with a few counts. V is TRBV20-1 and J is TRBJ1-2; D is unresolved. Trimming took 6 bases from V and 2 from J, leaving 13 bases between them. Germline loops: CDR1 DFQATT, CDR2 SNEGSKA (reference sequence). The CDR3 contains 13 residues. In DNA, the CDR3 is TGCAGTGCCCGCGGACTTGGGAACTATGGCTACACCTTC. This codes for CSARGLGNYGYTF.

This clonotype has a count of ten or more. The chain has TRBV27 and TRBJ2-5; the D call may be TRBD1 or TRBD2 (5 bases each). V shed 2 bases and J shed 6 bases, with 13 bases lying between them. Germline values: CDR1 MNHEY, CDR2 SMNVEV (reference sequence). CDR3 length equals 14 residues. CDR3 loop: CASSLRPSGQTQYF. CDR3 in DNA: TGTGCCAGCAGTTTACGCCCTTCGGGGCAGACCCAGTACTTC.

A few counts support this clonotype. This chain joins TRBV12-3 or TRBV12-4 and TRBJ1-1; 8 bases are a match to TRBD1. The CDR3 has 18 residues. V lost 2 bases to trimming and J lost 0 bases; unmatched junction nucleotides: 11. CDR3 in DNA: TGTGCCAGCAGTTTATTAGGGTCAGGGGGCGTCATGAACACTGAAGCTTTCTTT. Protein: CASSLLGSGGVMNTEAFF.

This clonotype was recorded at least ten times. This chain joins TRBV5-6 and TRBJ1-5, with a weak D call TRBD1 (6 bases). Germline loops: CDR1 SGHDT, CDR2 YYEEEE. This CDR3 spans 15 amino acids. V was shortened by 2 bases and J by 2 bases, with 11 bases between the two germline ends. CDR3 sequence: CASSFRDTRNQPQHF. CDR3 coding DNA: TGTGCCAGCAGCTTCCGGGACACCCGCAATCAGCCCCAGCATTTT.

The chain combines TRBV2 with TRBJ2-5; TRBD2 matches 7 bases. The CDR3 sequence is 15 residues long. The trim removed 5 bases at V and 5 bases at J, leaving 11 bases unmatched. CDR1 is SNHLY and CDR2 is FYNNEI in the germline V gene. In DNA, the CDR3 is TGTGCCAGCAGTTACGAGGCGGGAGTTCGGGAGACCCAGTACTTC. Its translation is CASSYEAGVRETQYF.

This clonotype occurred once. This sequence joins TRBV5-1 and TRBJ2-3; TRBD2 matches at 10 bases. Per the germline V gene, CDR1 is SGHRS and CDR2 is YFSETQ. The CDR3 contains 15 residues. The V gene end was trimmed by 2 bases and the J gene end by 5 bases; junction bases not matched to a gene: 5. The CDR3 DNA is TGCGCCAGCAGCTTACTAGCGGGAAACCTAGATACGCAGTATTTT. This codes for CASSLLAGNLDTQYF.

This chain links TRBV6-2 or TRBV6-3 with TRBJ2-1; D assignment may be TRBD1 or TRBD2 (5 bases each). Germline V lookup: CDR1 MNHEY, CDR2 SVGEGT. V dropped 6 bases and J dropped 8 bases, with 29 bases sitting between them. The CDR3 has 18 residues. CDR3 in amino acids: CASSLSGAGTLDAHEQFF. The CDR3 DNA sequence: TGTGCCAGCAGCCTCTCCGGGGCCGGGACCCTAGACGCCCATGAGCAGTTCTTC.

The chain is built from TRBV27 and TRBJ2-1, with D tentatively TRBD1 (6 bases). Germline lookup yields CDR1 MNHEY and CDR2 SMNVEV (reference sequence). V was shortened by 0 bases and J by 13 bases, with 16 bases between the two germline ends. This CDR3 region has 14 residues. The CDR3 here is CASSLSRGGTIQFF. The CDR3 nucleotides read TGTGCCAGCAGTTTATCGAGGGGTGGGACAATTCAGTTCTTC.

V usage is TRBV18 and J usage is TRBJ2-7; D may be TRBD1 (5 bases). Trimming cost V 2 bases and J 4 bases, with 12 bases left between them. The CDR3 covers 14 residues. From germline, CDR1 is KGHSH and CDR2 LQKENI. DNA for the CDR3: TGTGCCAGCTCACCAGGGGCGGAAAGGTACGAGCAGTACTTC. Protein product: CASSPGAERYEQYF.

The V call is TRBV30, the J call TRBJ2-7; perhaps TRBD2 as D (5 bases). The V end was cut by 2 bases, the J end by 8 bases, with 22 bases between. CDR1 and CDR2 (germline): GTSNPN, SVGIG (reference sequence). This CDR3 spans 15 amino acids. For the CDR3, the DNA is TGTGCCTGGAGTCGGCTTAGCGACGCGATGGTACAGCAGTACTTC. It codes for CAWSRLSDAMVQQYF.

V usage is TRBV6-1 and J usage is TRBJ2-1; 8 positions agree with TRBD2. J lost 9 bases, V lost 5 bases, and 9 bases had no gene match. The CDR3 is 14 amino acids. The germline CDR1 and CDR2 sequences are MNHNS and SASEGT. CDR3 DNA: TGTGCCAGCAGTCCTACGGGAGGGCGGGGTGAGCAGTTCTTC. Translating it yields CASSPTGGRGEQFF.

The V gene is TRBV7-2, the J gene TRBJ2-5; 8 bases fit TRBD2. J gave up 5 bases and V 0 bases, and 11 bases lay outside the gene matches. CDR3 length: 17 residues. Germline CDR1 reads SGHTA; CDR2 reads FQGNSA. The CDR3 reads CASSLAYSGGRWETQYF. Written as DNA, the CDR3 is TGTGCCAGCAGCTTAGCTTACAGCGGGGGCAGGTGGGAGACCCAGTACTTC.

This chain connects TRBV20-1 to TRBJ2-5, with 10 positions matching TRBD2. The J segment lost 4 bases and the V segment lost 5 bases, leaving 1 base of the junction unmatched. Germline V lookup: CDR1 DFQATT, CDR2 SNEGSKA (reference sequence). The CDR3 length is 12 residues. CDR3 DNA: TGCAGTGCTCGACTAGCGGGAGAGACCCAGTACTTC. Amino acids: CSARLAGETQYF.

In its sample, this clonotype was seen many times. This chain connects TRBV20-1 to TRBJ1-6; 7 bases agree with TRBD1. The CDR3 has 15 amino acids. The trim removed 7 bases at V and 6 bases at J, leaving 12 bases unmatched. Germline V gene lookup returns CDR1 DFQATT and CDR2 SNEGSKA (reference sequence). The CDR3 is CSGGLGGGRNSPLHF. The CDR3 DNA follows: TGCAGTGGGGGTCTGGGAGGGGGCCGTAATTCACCCCTCCACTTT.

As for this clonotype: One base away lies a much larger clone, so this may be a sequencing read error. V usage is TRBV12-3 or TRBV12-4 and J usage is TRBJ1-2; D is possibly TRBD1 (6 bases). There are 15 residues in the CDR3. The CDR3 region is CASSLVVTGRYGDTF. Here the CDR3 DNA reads TGTGCCAGCAGTTTAGTAGTGACAGGACGCTATGGCGACACCTTC.

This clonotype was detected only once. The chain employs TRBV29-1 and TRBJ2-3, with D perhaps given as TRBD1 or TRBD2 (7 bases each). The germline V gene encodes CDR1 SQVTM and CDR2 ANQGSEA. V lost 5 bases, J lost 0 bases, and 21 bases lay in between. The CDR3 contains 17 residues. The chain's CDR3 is CSVYYVLGGGSTDTQYF. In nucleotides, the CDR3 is TGCAGCGTTTACTACGTTTTGGGAGGGGGCAGCACAGATACGCAGTATTTT.

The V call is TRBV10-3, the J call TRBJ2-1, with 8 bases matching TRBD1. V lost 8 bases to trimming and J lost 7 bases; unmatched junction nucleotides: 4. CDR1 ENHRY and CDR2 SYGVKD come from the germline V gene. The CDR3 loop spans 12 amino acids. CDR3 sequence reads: CAIQGARNEQFF. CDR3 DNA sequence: TGTGCCATCCAGGGGGCTAGGAATGAGCAGTTCTTC.

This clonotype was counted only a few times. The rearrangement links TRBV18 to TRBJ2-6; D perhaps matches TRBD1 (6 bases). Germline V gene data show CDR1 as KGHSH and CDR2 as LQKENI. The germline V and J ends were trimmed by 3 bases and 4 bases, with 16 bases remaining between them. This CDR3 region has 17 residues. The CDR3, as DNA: TGTGCCAGCTCACCTTCAGGGGTCACTGGCGGGGCCAACGTCCTGACTTTC. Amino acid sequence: CASSPSGVTGGANVLTF.

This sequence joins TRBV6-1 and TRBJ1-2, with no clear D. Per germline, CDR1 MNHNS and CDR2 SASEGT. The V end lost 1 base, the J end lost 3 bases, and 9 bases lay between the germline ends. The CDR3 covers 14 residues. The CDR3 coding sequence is TGTGCCAGCAGTGAAGGGTCCGGGGACTATGGCTACACCTTC. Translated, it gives CASSEGSGDYGYTF.

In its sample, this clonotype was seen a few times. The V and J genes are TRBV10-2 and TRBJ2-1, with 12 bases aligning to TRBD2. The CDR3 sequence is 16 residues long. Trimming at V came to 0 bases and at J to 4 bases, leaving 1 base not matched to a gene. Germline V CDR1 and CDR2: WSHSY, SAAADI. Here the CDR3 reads CASSESTSGGYNEQFF. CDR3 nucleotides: TGCGCCAGCAGTGAGTCGACTAGCGGGGGATACAATGAGCAGTTCTTC.

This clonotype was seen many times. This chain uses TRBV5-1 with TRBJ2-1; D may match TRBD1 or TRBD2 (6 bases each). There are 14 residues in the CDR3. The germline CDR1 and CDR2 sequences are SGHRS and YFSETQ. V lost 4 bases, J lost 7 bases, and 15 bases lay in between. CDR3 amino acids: CASSLGGGRNEQFF. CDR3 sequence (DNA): TGCGCCAGCAGCCTCGGAGGGGGACGGAATGAGCAGTTCTTC.

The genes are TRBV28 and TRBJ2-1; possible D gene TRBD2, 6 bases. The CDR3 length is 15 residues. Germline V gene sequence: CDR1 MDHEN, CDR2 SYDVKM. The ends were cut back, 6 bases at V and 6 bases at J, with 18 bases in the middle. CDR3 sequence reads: CASSPPAGLTNEQFF. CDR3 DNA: TGTGCCAGCAGCCCACCCGCGGGGCTTACCAATGAGCAGTTCTTC.

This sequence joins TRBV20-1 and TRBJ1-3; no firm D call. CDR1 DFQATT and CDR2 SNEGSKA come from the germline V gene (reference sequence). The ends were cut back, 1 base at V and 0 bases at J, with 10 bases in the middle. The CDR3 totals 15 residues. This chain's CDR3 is CSARGHGNSGNTIYF. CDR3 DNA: TGCAGTGCTAGAGGGCACGGGAACTCTGGAAACACCATATATTTT.

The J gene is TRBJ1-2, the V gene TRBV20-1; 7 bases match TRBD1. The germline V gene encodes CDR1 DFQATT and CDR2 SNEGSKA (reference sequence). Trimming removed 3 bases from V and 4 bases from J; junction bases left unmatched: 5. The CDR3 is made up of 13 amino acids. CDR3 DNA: TGCAGTGCTAGTGATCGGGACAGCTATGGCTACACCTTC. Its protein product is CSASDRDSYGYTF.

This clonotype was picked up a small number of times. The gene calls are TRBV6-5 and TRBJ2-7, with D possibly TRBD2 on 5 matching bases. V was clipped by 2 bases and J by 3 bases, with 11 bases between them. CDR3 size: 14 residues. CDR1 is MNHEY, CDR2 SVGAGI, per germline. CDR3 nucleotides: TGTGCCAGCAGTTACGGAGGTTCCAACTACGAGCAGTACTTC. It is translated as CASSYGGSNYEQYF.